The 29 T cell receptor beta chains given below trace back to one sample, sequenced in a study of regulatory T cells in long-lasting Graves disease. Library construction for TCR beta used iRepertoire HTBI primers and Arm-PCR of CDR3 regions. One entry per CDR3 protein results from TCRdb running MiXCR on the multiplex PCR reads. The sample consists of around 400,000 distinct CDR3 sequences, 20% to 25% of them appearing once. Time point specified: persistent/refractory GD, antithyroid drugs over 5 years with positive TRAb. Isolated PBMC RNA provided the starting material for the TCR library. Sequenced material: peripheral blood mononuclear cells (PBMCs), taken when the disease was refractory, from a patient treated with antithyroid drugs. The receptors shown here come from a woman in her thirties or forties with Graves disease.

The J gene is TRBJ2-6, the V gene TRBV6-5; tentatively, D is TRBD1 (6 bases). The germline V gene encodes CDR1 MNHEY and CDR2 SVGAGI. This CDR3 has 18 amino acids. V gave up 0 bases and J gave up 2 bases, with 14 bases separating them. In nucleotides, the CDR3 is TGTGCCAGCAGTTACTCGATGGACAGAATCCCTGGGGCCAACGTCCTGACTTTC. This codes for CASSYSMDRIPGANVLTF.

This clonotype was detected only a few times. The chain employs TRBV9 and TRBJ1-3, with D perhaps TRBD1 (5 bases). CDR3 size: 17 residues. V was clipped by 0 bases and J by 0 bases, with 13 bases between them. Per germline, CDR1 SGDLS and CDR2 YYNGEE. The DNA of the CDR3 is TGTGCCAGCAGCGTAGGAACGGGCGGGGCCTCTGGAAACACCATATATTTT. This codes for CASSVGTGGASGNTIYF.

Only a few counts were recorded for this clonotype. The genes are TRBV25-1 and TRBJ2-1, with TRBD2 matching 9 bases. J lost 8 bases, V lost 3 bases, and 8 bases had no gene match. In germline, CDR1 is MGHDK, CDR2 SYGVNS. There are 15 residues in the CDR3. The CDR3 is CASSEGGRARDEQFF. CDR3 DNA sequence: TGTGCCAGCAGTGAGGGCGGGAGGGCCCGGGATGAGCAGTTCTTC.

The J gene is TRBJ2-7, the V gene TRBV3-1, with 7 positions matching TRBD2. There are 14 residues in the CDR3. CDR1 is LGHDT and CDR2 is YNNKEL in the germline V gene (reference sequence). The trim removed 3 bases at V and 6 bases at J, leaving 8 bases unmatched. The CDR3 sequence is CASSHFAGAGEQYF. CDR3 DNA: TGTGCCAGCAGCCACTTTGCGGGAGCGGGCGAGCAGTACTTC.

This clonotype was observed at least ten times. The V gene is TRBV11-1, the J gene TRBJ2-7, with 7 positions matching TRBD1. This CDR3 is built from 14 residues. V lost 3 bases, J lost 3 bases, and 5 bases stayed unmatched. Looked up from germline, CDR1 is SGHAT and CDR2 is FQDESV (reference sequence). CDR3 bases: TGTGCCAGCAGCTTGACCGGGACAGACTACGAGCAGTACTTC. This sequence encodes CASSLTGTDYEQYF.

Comment on this clonotype: Since a much larger clone is just one base distant, this may be a read error. The chain employs TRBV28 and TRBJ2-1, with 16 positions matching TRBD2. CDR3 length equals 20 residues. The V and J ends lost 2 bases and 8 bases, in that order; junction bases with no gene match: 15. Per germline, CDR1 MDHEN and CDR2 SYDVKM. CDR3 DNA: TGTGCCAGCAGTTTACGCACGGGACTAGCGGGAGGGCCAGTTGGCGATGAGCAGTTCTTC. Encoded protein: CASSLRTGLAGGPVGDEQFF.

This clonotype has only a few counts. The chain combines TRBV5-1 with TRBJ2-2, with D possibly matching TRBD2 (6 bases). Germline V gene data show CDR1 as SGHRS and CDR2 as YFSETQ. This CDR3 is 19 amino acids long. V was pared by 0 bases and J by 0 bases, with 18 bases between. CDR3 DNA: TGCGCCAGCAGCTTGGGGCCCCAAACCCGGGACTCGAACACCGGGGAGCTGTTTTTT. This codes for CASSLGPQTRDSNTGELFF. Drawing the rest from reference TRBV5-1 and TRBJ2-2, the complete variable domain is KAGVTQTPRYLIKTRGQQVTLSCSPISGHRSVSWYQQTPGQGLQFLFEYFSETQRNKGNFPGRFSGRQFSNSRSEMNVSTLELGDSALYLCASSLGPQTRDSNTGELFFGEGSRLTVL.

The chain recombines TRBV20-1 with TRBJ2-5; 8 bases line up with TRBD2. The germline V gene has CDR1 DFQATT and CDR2 SNEGSKA (reference sequence). The CDR3 totals 17 residues. The V gene end was trimmed by 0 bases and the J gene end by 5 bases; junction bases not matched to a gene: 14. CDR3 coding DNA: TGCAGTGCTAGAGATCCCTCAGGGACTAGGAGTTCGGAGACCCAGTACTTC. Translated: CSARDPSGTRSSETQYF.

This clonotype was seen a few times. The rearrangement links TRBV5-1 to TRBJ2-7; possibly TRBD1 for D (6 bases). CDR1 is SGHRS, CDR2 YFSETQ, per germline. Trimming left V 7 bases short and J 2 bases short, with 16 bases between. The CDR3 is 14 residues long. The CDR3 sequence is CASDPGQGTYEQYF. The CDR3 DNA reads as TGCGCCAGCGATCCGGGGCAGGGGACCTACGAGCAGTACTTC.

This clonotype occurred a few times. This chain joins TRBV14 and TRBJ2-7; 12 bases match TRBD2. The CDR3 is made up of 17 amino acids. Trimming removed 3 bases from V and 1 base from J; junction bases left unmatched: 7. Germline-derived CDR1 and CDR2 are SGHDN and FVKESK. DNA for the CDR3: TGTGCCAGCAGCCAGAGAAAACTAGCGGGAGGTTCCTACGAGCAGTACTTC. It translates to CASSQRKLAGGSYEQYF.

In its sample, this clonotype was seen many times. This chain connects TRBV28 to TRBJ1-2; no clear D gene. V shed 7 bases and J shed 4 bases, with 13 bases lying between them. The V gene's germline CDR1 is MDHEN and CDR2 SYDVKM. The length of the CDR3 is 13 residues. The CDR3 DNA reads TGTGCCAGCATTGGCCCAAATTCCTATGGCTACACCTTC. Encoded protein: CASIGPNSYGYTF.

The V gene is TRBV10-2, the J gene TRBJ1-1; D remains ambiguous. Per germline, CDR1 WSHSY and CDR2 SAAADI. V was pared by 6 bases and J by 1 base, with 6 bases between. The CDR3 is made up of 12 amino acids. CDR3 bases: TGCGCCAGCAGGGGTGGGAACACTGAAGCTTTCTTT. As protein: CASRGGNTEAFF.

This clonotype has a count of ten or more. The gene calls are TRBV27 and TRBJ1-1; 7 nucleotides match TRBD1. Trimming cost V 1 base and J 5 bases; bases outside gene matches: 7. This CDR3 contains 15 residues. In germline, CDR1 is MNHEY, CDR2 SMNVEV (reference sequence). Here the CDR3 DNA reads TGTGCCAGCAGTTTATTGGGACAGTTGAGGACTGAAGCTTTCTTT. The encoded protein is CASSLLGQLRTEAFF.

This clonotype was found many times. The rearrangement joins TRBV11-2 to TRBJ2-5; 7 bases are shared with TRBD2. Germline CDR1 and CDR2: SGHAT and FQNNGV. The CDR3 is 16 residues long. The junction had 9 bases not matched to a gene; V was cut back by 0 bases and J by 5 bases. The CDR3, as DNA: TGTGCCAGCAGCTTAGATCGGGACGGGGGGTGGGAGACCCAGTACTTC. Protein product: CASSLDRDGGWETQYF. The whole variable domain, remainder taken from reference TRBV11-2 and TRBJ2-5, is EAGVAQSPRYKIIEKRQSVAFWCNPISGHATLYWYQQILGQGPKLLIQFQNNGVVDDSQLPKDRFSAERLKGVDSTLKIQPAKLEDSAVYLCASSLDRDGGWETQYFGPGTRLLVL.

The rearrangement joins TRBV20-1 to TRBJ2-5; TRBD1 agrees at 8 bases. The V segment lost 4 bases and the J segment 5 bases; nucleotides outside the gene matches: 9. CDR3 length equals 14 residues. Germline lookup yields CDR1 DFQATT and CDR2 SNEGSKA (reference sequence). The CDR3 is CSAKNRGKVETQYF. The CDR3 nucleotides are TGCAGTGCTAAAAACAGGGGGAAGGTGGAGACCCAGTACTTC.

There are many counts of this clonotype. The chain uses TRBV5-6 and TRBJ2-5; D is possibly TRBD1 (6 bases). Trimming removed 2 bases from V and 4 bases from J, with 9 bases in between. Per germline, CDR1 SGHDT and CDR2 YYEEEE. The CDR3 is made up of 13 amino acids. CDR3 protein: CASSLQGPETQYF. Written as DNA, the CDR3 is TGTGCCAGCAGCTTACAGGGACCAGAGACCCAGTACTTC.

The table lists this clonotype with a count of one. A much larger clonotype is one base distant, so this may be a read error. The chain carries TRBV6-1 and TRBJ2-5; D unresolved. Looked up from germline, CDR1 is MNHNS and CDR2 is SASEGT. This CDR3 region has 17 residues. V shed 8 bases and J shed 5 bases, with 27 bases lying between them. The CDR3 loop is CASDIPTLLPIRETQYF. CDR3 DNA: TGTGCCAGCGACATACCCACACTACTACCGATTAGGGAGACCCAGTACTTC.

The CDR3 DNA reads as TGTGCCAGCAGCCAGGCATTGAGCGAGCAGTACTTC. Translating it yields CASSQALSEQYF. This rearrangement joins TRBV3-1 to TRBJ2-7; D gene ambiguous. CDR3 size: 12 residues. V lost 3 bases and J lost 6, with 9 bases in between. Germline CDR1 reads LGHDT; CDR2 reads YNNKEL (reference sequence).

In nucleotides, the CDR3 is TGTGCCAGCAGCTGGGACGGATTCTACGAGCAGTACTTC. Its translation: CASSWDGFYEQYF. V is TRBV7-2 and J is TRBJ2-7; the D gene could be TRBD1 or TRBD2 (5 bases each). The germline gives CDR1 SGHTA, CDR2 FQGNSA. This CDR3 has 13 amino acids. V was trimmed by 4 bases and J by 3 bases, leaving 10 bases between them.

Regarding this clonotype: Being one base from a much bigger clone, this may be a read error. The chain couples TRBV2 to TRBJ2-5; D tentatively fits TRBD1 or TRBD2 (5 bases each). This CDR3 is 14 amino acids long. V gave up 4 bases and J gave up 9 bases, with 18 bases separating them. Germline CDR1 and CDR2: SNHLY and FYNNEI. CDR3 sequence: CASSVTGGMEAQYF. CDR3 in DNA: TGTGCCAGCAGTGTTACAGGTGGAATGGAGGCCCAGTACTTC.

This clonotype was counted a few times. The chain uses TRBV19 and TRBJ2-5; a weak D match, TRBD1 (5 bases). Germline loops: CDR1 LNHDA, CDR2 SQIVND (reference sequence). The ends were cut back, 5 bases at V and 7 bases at J, with 14 bases in the middle. The CDR3 sequence is 13 residues long. The CDR3 DNA sequence: TGTGCCAGTAGTGCCCGACAGTCGGCGACCCAGTACTTC. Its protein is CASSARQSATQYF.

Ten or more counts support this clonotype. The chain combines TRBV12-3 or TRBV12-4 with TRBJ2-7; TRBD2 matches at 7 bases. V lost 6 bases to trimming and J lost 2 bases; unmatched junction nucleotides: 4. This CDR3 has 13 residues. This chain's CDR3 is CASRPTSAYEQYF. The CDR3 nucleotides are TGTGCCAGCAGGCCAACTAGCGCCTACGAGCAGTACTTC.

In its sample, this clonotype was seen many times. The rearrangement joins TRBV5-1 to TRBJ1-4, with D uncertain. Germline-derived CDR1 and CDR2 are SGHRS and YFSETQ. Trimming took 0 bases from V and 8 from J, leaving 14 bases between them. There are 15 residues in the CDR3. The CDR3 spells CASSLVGESEEKLFF. Written as DNA, the CDR3 is TGCGCCAGCAGCTTGGTTGGGGAGTCGGAAGAAAAACTGTTTTTT. Full variable domain (remainder filled in from reference TRBV5-1 and TRBJ1-4): KAGVTQTPRYLIKTRGQQVTLSCSPISGHRSVSWYQQTPGQGLQFLFEYFSETQRNKGNFPGRFSGRQFSNSRSEMNVSTLELGDSALYLCASSLVGESEEKLFFGSGTQLSVL.

J is TRBJ1-1 and V is TRBV7-3; a weak D match, TRBD1 (6 bases). The CDR3 is 17 amino acids. V shed 5 bases and J shed 1 base, with 20 bases lying between them. Germline CDR1 and CDR2: SGHTA and FQGTGA. The CDR3 is CASSPFHREWGNTEAFF. The DNA of the CDR3 is TGTGCCAGCAGCCCCTTTCACAGGGAATGGGGGAACACTGAAGCTTTCTTT.

This clonotype showed up many times. The J gene is TRBJ1-1, the V gene TRBV6-9; no clear D gene. Germline loops: CDR1 MNHGY, CDR2 SVAAGI. The CDR3 is made up of 15 amino acids. Trimming left V 3 bases short and J 0 bases short, with 11 bases between. The CDR3: CASSYIVGMNTEAFF. For the CDR3, the DNA is TGTGCCAGCAGTTACATCGTCGGCATGAACACTGAAGCTTTCTTT.

This clonotype came up many times. The rearrangement joins TRBV2 to TRBJ1-5; D perhaps matches TRBD1 (5 bases). Trimming cost V 8 bases and J 3 bases, with 11 bases left between them. This CDR3 has 13 amino acids. Germline V gives CDR1 SNHLY, CDR2 FYNNEI. In DNA, the CDR3 is TGTGCCAGCCTTGGGGGACTCAATCAGCCCCAGCATTTT. This sequence encodes CASLGGLNQPQHF.

This clonotype appeared once. The chain uses TRBV6-5 and TRBJ1-5; D unclear. The germline V gene encodes CDR1 MNHEY and CDR2 SVGAGI. Trimming removed 0 bases at V and 9 bases at J, with 9 bases between. The length of the CDR3 is 13 residues. CDR3 sequence (DNA): TGTGCCAGCAGTTACTCAGGCGGCTGGCCCCAGCATTTT. It codes for CASSYSGGWPQHF.

This clonotype was counted only a few times. The V and J genes are TRBV28 and TRBJ2-3; TRBD2 aligns across 7 bases. V lost 5 bases and J lost 6; bases outside the gene matches: 14. The CDR3 runs to 16 residues. CDR1 and CDR2 (germline): MDHEN, SYDVKM. As DNA, the CDR3 is TGTGCCAGCAGTCCATCAAGACTAGCTGCTACGGATACGCAGTATTTT. It codes for CASSPSRLAATDTQYF.

At least ten counts were recorded for this clonotype. The V call is TRBV7-6, the J call TRBJ1-1; D uncertain. V lost 1 base, J lost 0 bases, and 6 bases lay in between. In germline, CDR1 is SGHVS, CDR2 FNYEAQ. CDR3 size: 14 residues. Written as DNA, the CDR3 is TGTGCCAGCAGCTTAGAAATCATGAACACTGAAGCTTTCTTT. Residues: CASSLEIMNTEAFF.